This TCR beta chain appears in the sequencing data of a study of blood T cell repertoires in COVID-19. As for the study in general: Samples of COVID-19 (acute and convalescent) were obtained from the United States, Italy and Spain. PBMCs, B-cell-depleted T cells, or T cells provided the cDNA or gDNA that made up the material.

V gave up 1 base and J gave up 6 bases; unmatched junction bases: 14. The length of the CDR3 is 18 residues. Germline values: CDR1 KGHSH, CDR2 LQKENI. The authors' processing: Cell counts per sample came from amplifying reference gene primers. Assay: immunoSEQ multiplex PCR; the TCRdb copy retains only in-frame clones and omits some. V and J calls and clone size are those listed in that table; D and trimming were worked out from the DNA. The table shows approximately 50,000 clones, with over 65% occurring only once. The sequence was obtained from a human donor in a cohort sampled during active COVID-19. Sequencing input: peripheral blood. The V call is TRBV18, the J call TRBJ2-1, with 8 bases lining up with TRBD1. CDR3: CASSPRGRGRRFGNEQFF. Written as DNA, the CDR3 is TGTGCCAGCTCACCACGAGGCAGGGGGCGGCGTTTTGGCAATGAGCAGTTCTTC.